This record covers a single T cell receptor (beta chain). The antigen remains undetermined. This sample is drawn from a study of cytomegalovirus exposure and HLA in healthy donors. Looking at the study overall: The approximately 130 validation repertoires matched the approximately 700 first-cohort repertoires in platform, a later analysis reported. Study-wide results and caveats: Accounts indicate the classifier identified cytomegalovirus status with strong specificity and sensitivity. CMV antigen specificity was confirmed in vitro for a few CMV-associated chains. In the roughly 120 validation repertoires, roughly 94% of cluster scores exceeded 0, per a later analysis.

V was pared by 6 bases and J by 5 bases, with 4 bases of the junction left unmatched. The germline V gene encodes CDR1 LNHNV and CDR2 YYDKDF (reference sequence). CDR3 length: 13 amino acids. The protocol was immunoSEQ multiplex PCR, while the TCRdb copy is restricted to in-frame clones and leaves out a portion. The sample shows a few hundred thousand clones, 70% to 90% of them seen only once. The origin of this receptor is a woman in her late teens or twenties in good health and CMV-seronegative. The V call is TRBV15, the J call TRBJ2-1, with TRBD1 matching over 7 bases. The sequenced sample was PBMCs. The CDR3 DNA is TGTGCCACCAGACAGGGGTCCCACAATGAGCAGTTCTTC. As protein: CATRQGSHNEQFF. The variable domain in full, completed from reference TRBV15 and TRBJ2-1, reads DAMVIQNPRYQVTQFGKPVTLSCSQTLNHNVMYWYQQKSSQAPKLLFHYYDKDFNNEADTPDNFQSRRPNTSFCFLDIRSPGLGDTAMYLCATRQGSHNEQFFGPGTRLTVL.